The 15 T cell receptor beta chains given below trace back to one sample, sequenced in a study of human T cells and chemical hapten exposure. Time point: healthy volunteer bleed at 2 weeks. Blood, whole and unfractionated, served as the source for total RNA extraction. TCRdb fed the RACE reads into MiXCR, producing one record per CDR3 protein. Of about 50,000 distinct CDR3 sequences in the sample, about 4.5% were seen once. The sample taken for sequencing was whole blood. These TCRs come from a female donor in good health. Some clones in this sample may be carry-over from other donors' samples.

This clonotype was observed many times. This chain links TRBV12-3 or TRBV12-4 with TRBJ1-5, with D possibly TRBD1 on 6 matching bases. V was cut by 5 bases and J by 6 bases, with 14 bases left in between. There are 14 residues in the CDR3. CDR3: CASSQPGAGQPQHF. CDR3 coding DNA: TGTGCCAGCAGTCAACCAGGGGCTGGTCAGCCCCAGCATTTT.

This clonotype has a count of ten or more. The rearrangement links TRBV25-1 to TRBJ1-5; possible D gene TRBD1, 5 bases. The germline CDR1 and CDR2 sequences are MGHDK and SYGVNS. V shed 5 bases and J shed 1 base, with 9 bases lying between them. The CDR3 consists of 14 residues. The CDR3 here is CASSPSGSNQPQHF. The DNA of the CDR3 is TGTGCCAGCAGTCCTTCAGGGAGCAATCAGCCCCAGCATTTT.

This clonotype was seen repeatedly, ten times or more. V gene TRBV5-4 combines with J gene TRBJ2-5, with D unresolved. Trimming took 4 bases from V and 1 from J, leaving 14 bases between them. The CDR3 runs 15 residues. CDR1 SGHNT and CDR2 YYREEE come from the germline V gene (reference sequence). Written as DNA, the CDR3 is TGTGCCAGCAGCCGGATAAACAAACTCCAAGAGACCCAGTACTTC. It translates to CASSRINKLQETQYF.

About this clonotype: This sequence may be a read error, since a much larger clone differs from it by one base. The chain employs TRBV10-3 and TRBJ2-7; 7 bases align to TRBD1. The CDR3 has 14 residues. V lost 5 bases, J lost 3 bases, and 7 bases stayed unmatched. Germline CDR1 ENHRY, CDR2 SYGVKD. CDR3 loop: CAISRQGHLYEQYF. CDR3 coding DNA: TGTGCCATCAGTCGACAGGGACACCTCTACGAGCAGTACTTC.

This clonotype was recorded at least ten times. CDR3 sequence reads: CSAVPFLAGAYNEQFF. In DNA, the CDR3 is TGCAGTGCTGTACCGTTCTTAGCGGGGGCCTACAATGAGCAGTTCTTC. The V call is TRBV20-1, the J call TRBJ2-1, with 9 bases that match TRBD2. CDR3 length: 16 residues. Germline loops: CDR1 DFQATT, CDR2 SNEGSKA (reference sequence). V gave up 5 bases and J gave up 2 bases; unmatched junction bases: 10.

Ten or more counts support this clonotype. The CDR3 sequence: CASSFVQGVEGTEAFF. Written as DNA, the CDR3 is TGTGCCAGCAGTTTCGTGCAGGGGGTTGAAGGCACTGAAGCTTTCTTT. The V and J genes are TRBV12-3 or TRBV12-4 and TRBJ1-1, with TRBD1 identical over 7 bases. J gave up 4 bases and V 3 bases, and 11 bases lay outside the gene matches. CDR3 size: 16 residues.

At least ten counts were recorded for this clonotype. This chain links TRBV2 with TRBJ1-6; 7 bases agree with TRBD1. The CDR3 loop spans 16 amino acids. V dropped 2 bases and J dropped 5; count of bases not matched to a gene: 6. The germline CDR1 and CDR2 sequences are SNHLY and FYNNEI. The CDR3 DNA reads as TGTGCCAGCAGTGAACAGGGGGTACGTAATAATTCACCCCTCCACTTT. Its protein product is CASSEQGVRNNSPLHF.

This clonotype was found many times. This CDR3 is CATTWGGGTEAFF. The CDR3 DNA reads TGTGCCACCACTTGGGGGGGAGGAACTGAAGCTTTCTTT. The chain combines TRBV6-5 with TRBJ1-1; the D gene is possibly TRBD1 (5 bases). CDR1 and CDR2 (germline): MNHEY, SVGAGI. The CDR3 spans 13 residues. The germline V and J ends were trimmed by 10 bases and 5 bases, with 17 bases remaining between them.

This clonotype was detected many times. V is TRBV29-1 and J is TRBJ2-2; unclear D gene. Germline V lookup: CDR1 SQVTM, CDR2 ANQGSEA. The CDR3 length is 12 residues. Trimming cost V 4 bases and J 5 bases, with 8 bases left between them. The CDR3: CSVATLTGELFF. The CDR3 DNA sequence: TGCAGCGTTGCTACCCTAACCGGGGAGCTGTTTTTT.

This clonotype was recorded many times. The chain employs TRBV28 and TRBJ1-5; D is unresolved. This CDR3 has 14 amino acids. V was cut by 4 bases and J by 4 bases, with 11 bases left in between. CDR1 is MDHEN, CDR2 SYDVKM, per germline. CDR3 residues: CASSSRTGNQPQHF. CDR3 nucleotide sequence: TGTGCCAGCAGTTCCCGGACGGGGAATCAGCCCCAGCATTTT.

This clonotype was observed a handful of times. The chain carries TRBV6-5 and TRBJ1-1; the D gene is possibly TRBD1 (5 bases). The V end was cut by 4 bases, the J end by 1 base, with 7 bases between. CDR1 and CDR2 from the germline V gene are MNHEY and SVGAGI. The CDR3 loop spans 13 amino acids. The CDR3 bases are TGTGCCAGCAGTTGGGGGTGGAACACTGAAGCTTTCTTT. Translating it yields CASSWGWNTEAFF.

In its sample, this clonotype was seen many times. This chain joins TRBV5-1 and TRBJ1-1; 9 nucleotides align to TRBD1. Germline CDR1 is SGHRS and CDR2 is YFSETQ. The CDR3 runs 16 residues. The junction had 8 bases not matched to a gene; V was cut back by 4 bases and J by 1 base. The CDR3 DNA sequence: TGCGCCAGCAGCCCTGCACCGACAGGGGGGAACACTGAAGCTTTCTTT. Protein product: CASSPAPTGGNTEAFF.

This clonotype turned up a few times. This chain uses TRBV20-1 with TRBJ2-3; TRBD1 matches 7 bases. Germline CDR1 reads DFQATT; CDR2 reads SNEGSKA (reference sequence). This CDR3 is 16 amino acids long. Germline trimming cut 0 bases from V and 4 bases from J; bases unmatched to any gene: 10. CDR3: CSARDATGISADTQYF. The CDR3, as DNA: TGCAGTGCTAGAGATGCGACAGGGATTTCCGCAGATACGCAGTATTTT.

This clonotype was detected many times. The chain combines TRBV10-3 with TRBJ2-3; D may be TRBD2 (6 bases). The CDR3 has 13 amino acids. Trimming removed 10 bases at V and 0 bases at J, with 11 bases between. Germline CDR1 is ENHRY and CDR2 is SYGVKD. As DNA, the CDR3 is TGTGCCACGAGGGACTCTAGCACAGATACGCAGTATTTT. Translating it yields CATRDSSTDTQYF.

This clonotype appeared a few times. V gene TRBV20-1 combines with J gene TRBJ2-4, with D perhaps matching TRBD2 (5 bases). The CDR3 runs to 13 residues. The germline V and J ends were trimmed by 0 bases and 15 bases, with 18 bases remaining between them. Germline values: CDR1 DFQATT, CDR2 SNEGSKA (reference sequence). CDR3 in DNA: TGCAGTGCTAGAGAACGGGGATCCCGGTCACGGTACTTC. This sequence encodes CSARERGSRSRYF.